The clone carrying this TCR beta chain was detected ten times or more. Antigen specificity is unknown. The V and J ends lost 6 bases and 1 base, in that order; junction bases with no gene match: 6. Germline assignment: CDR1 SQVTM and CDR2 ANQGSEA. There are 14 residues in the CDR3. The data were taken from a study of post-analysis software for immune sequencing data. Regarding the study as a whole: Five or six TRBV segments, TRBV5-6, TRBV5-1 and TRBV20-1 among them, were found more frequent in patients than controls.

The library was made from cDNA and included unique molecular identifiers. TCRdb ran MiXCR on the PCR reads and lists one entry per CDR3 protein. The sample carries fewer than 600,000 distinct CDR3 sequences, over 35% recorded once. Source material: blood. The rearrangement links TRBV29-1 to TRBJ2-7; 10 bases agree with TRBD1. The source of this sequence is a girl aged 10 to 17 with multiple sclerosis. CDR3 in DNA: TGCAGCGTGGAGGACAGGGGGGGGTCCTACGAGCAGTACTTC. It yields the protein CSVEDRGGSYEQYF.